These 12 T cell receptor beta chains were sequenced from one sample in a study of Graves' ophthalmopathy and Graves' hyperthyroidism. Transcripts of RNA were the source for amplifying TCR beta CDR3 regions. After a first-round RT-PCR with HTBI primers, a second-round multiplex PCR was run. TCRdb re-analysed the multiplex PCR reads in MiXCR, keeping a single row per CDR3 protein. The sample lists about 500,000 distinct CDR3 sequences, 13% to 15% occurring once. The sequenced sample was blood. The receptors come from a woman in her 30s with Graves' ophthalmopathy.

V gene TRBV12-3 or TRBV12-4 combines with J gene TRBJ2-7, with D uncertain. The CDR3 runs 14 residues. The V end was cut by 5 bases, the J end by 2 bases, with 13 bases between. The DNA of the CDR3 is TGTGCCAGCAGTCACGGTACCTGGCCCTACGAGCAGTACTTC. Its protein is CASSHGTWPYEQYF.

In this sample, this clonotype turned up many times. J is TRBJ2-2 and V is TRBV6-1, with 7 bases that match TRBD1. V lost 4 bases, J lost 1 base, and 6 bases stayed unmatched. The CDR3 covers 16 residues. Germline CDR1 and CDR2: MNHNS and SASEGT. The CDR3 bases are TGTGCCAGCAGTGCGTATGGGACAGAGAACACCGGGGAGCTGTTTTTT. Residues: CASSAYGTENTGELFF.

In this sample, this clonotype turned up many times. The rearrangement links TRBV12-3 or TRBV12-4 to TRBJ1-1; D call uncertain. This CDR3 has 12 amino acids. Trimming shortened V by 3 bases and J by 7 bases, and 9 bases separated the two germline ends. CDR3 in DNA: TGTGCCAGCAGTTTTATAGCTGGTGAAGCTTTCTTT. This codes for CASSFIAGEAFF.

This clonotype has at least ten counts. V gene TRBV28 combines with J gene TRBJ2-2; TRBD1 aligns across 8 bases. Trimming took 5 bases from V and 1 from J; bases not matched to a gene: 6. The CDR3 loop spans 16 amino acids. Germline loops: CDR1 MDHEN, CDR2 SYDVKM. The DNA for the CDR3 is TGTGCCAGCAGTGACAGGGGCCGGGGGAACACCGGGGAGCTGTTTTTT. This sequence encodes CASSDRGRGNTGELFF.

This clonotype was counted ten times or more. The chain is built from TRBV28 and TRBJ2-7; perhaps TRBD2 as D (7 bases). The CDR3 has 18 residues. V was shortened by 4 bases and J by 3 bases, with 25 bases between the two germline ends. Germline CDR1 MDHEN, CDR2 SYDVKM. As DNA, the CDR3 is TGTGCCAGCAGTTCGGACAGTCATCGGGGCGGGAGTCTCTACGAGCAGTACTTC. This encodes CASSSDSHRGGSLYEQYF. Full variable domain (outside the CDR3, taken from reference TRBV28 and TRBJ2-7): DVKVTQSSRYLVKRTGEKVFLECVQDMDHENMFWYRQDPGLGLRLIYFSYDVKMKEKGDIPEGYSVSREKKERFSLILESASTNQTSMYLCASSSDSHRGGSLYEQYFGPGTRLTVT.

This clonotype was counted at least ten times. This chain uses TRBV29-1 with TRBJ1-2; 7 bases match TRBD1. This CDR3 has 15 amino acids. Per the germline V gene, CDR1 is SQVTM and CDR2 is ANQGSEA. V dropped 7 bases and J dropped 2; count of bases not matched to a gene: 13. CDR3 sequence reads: CSAYTRDSTNYGYTF. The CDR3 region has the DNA TGCAGCGCCTATACCCGGGACAGCACCAACTATGGCTACACCTTC.

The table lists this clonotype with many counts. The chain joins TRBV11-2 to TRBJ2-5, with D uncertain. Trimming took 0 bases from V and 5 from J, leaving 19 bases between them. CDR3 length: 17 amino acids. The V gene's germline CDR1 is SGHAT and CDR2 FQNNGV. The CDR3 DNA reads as TGTGCCAGCAGCTTAGATCAATCAGCAAGGGTGGGCGAGACCCAGTACTTC. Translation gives CASSLDQSARVGETQYF.

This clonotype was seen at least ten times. The CDR3 sequence: CASSPVQGRDTEAFF. In nucleotides, the CDR3 is TGTGCCAGCTCACCTGTACAGGGGAGGGACACTGAAGCTTTCTTT. The rearrangement links TRBV18 to TRBJ1-1; 7 nucleotides line up with TRBD1. The V gene end was trimmed by 3 bases and the J gene end by 3 bases; junction bases not matched to a gene: 7. This CDR3 region has 15 residues. From germline, CDR1 is KGHSH and CDR2 LQKENI.

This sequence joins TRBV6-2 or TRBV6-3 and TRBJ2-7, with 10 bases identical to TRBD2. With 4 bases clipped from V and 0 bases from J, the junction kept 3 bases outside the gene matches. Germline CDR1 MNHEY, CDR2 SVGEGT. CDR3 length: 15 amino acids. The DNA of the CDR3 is TGTGCCAGCAGTTCCCCTAGCGGGGGCTCCTACGAGCAGTACTTC. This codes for CASSSPSGGSYEQYF.

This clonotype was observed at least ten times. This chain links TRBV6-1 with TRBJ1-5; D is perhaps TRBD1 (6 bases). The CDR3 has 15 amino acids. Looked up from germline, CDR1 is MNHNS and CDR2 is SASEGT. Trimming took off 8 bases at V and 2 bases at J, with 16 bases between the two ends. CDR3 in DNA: TGTGCCAGCCGGTTTCGGCCAGGGGGCAATCAGCCCCAGCATTTT. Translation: CASRFRPGGNQPQHF.

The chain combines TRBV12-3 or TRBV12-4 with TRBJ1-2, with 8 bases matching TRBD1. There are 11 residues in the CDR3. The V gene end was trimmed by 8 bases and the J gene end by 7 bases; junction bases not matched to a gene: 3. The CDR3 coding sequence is TGTGCCAGCGGCAGGGGGCTTGGCTACACCTTC. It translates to CASGRGLGYTF.

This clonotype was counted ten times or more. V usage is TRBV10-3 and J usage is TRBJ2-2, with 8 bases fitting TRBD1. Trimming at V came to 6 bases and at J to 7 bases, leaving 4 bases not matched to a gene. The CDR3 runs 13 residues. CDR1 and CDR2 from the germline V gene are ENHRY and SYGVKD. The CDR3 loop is CAISQGANGELFF. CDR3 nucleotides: TGTGCCATCAGCCAGGGGGCGAACGGGGAGCTGTTTTTT.